The source of this T cell receptor (beta chain) is a study of blood T cell repertoires in COVID-19. Here immunoSEQ multiplex PCR was the method, and the copy in TCRdb shows in-frame clones only, minus some. The sample has over 45,000 clones; over 80% are singletons. Germline V lookup: CDR1 SGHRS, CDR2 YFSETQ. CDR3 size: 13 residues. Trimming took off 4 bases at V and 0 bases at J, with 7 bases between the two ends. The sequence was collected from a man in his forties with COVID-19, enrolled during active disease. The V call is TRBV5-1, the J call TRBJ1-2; D possibly corresponds to TRBD1 (6 bases). The specimen was peripheral blood. The CDR3 nucleotides are TGCGCCAGCAGCCGGGACACTAACTATGGCTACACCTTC. Its translation is CASSRDTNYGYTF. The whole variable domain, filled in from reference TRBV5-1 and TRBJ1-2, reads KAGVTQTPRYLIKTRGQQVTLSCSPISGHRSVSWYQQTPGQGLQFLFEYFSETQRNKGNFPGRFSGRQFSNSRSEMNVSTLELGDSALYLCASSRDTNYGYTFGSGTRLTVV.